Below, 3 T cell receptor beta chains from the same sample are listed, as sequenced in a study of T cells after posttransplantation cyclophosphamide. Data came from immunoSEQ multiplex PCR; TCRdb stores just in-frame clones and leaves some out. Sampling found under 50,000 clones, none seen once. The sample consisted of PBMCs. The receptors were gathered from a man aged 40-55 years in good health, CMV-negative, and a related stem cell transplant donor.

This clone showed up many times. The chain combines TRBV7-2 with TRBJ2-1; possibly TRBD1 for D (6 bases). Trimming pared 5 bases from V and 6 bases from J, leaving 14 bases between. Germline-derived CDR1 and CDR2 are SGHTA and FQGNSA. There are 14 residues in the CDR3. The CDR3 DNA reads TGTGCCAGCAGCATCGGACAGCAAAGCAATGAGCAGTTCTTC. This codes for CASSIGQQSNEQFF.

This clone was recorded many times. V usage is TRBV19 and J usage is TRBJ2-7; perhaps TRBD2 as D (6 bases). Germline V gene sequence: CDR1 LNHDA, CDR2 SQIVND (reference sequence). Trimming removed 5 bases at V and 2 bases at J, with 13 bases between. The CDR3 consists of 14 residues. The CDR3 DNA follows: TGTGCCAGTAGTTTCCCGGGGGTTGCCTACGAGCAGTACTTC. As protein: CASSFPGVAYEQYF.

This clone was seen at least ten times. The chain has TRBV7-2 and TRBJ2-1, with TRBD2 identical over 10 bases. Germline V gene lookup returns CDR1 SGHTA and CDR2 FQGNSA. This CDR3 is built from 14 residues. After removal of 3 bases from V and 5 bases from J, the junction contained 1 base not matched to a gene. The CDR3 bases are TGTGCCAGCAGCTTCGGACTAGCGGACAATGAGCAGTTCTTC. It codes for CASSFGLADNEQFF. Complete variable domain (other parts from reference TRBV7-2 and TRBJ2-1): GAGVSQSPSNKVTEKGKDVELRCDPISGHTALYWYRQSLGQGLEFLIYFQGNSAPDKSGLPSDRFSAERTGGSVSTLTIQRTQQEDSAVYLCASSFGLADNEQFFGPGTRLTVL.